These T cell receptor beta chains were read from a single sample in a study of technical replicates of blood from a few donors. Sequencing was performed with immunoSEQ multiplex PCR; in TCRdb, only in-frame clones are kept and a portion is missing. This table holds fewer than 85,000 clones, about 97% found once. The sample was T cells isolated from PBMCs. These receptors originate from a human donor in good health. The CDR3 runs from the conserved cysteine through the conserved F or W. The D gene is left open where the match is weak. Size is omitted from some rows. Given values are once, few, many or a class for expanded clones.

j_call clone_size v_call d_call cdr3_aa cdr3_nt
TRBJ2-5 . TRBV2 . CASTQASETQYF TGTGCCAGCACACAGGCCTCAGAGACCCAGTACTTC
TRBJ1-3 . TRBV5-4 . CASSLYRESGNTIYF TGTGCCAGCAGCTTATACAGGGAGTCTGGAAACACCATATATTTT
TRBJ1-1 . TRBV7-9 . CASSLTIGDTEAFF TGTGCCAGCAGCTTAACGATAGGGGACACTGAAGCTTTCTTT
TRBJ1-4 . TRBV29-1 TRBD1 CSFRDQGALEKLFF TGCAGCTTCAGAGATCAGGGGGCACTCGAAAAACTGTTTTTT
TRBJ2-2 once TRBV9 . CASSYSGAYDGELFF TGTGCCAGCAGCTATAGCGGAGCTTATGACGGGGAGCTGTTTTTT
TRBJ2-7 . TRBV5-1 . CASSLAGSYEQYF TGCGCCAGCAGCTTGGCCGGGAGTTACGAGCAGTACTTC
TRBJ2-1 . TRBV9 . CASTSGGVLEQFF TGTGCCAGCACCAGCGGAGGGGTATTGGAGCAGTTCTTC
TRBJ2-1 . TRBV9 TRBD2 CASSVEGGTSGSSSYNEQFF TGTGCCAGCAGCGTAGAGGGCGGGACTAGCGGGAGTAGCTCCTACAATGAGCAGTTCTTC
TRBJ1-2 once TRBV10-3 . CAIREVDRPYGYTF TGTGCCATCAGGGAGGTTGACAGACCCTATGGCTACACCTTC
TRBJ2-4 . TRBV7-9 . CASSFWQGRKENIQYF TGTGCCAGCAGCTTTTGGCAGGGAAGGAAAGAAAACATTCAGTACTTC
TRBJ2-1 . TRBV30 TRBD2 CAWSFSGRETYNEQFF TGTGCCTGGTCCTTTAGCGGGAGGGAAACCTACAATGAGCAGTTCTTC
TRBJ2-5 . TRBV10-3 TRBD1 CAIGTGGQETQYF TGTGCCATCGGGACAGGGGGACAAGAGACCCAGTACTTC
TRBJ2-7 . TRBV27 . CASSFGVPYEQYF TGTGCCAGCAGTTTTGGAGTCCCCTACGAGCAGTACTTC
TRBJ1-5 . TRBV6-5 TRBD1 CASSFDRGSQPQHF TGTGCCAGCAGTTTCGACAGGGGGTCTCAGCCCCAGCATTTT
TRBJ2-3 once TRBV9 . CASSVDGDTQYF TGTGCCAGCAGCGTAGACGGGGATACGCAGTATTTT
TRBJ2-1 . TRBV18 . CASSPRAGADEQFF TGTGCCAGCTCCCCTCGGGCAGGGGCGGATGAGCAGTTCTTC
TRBJ2-5 . TRBV10-3 . CAISEGGKETQYF TGTGCCATCAGTGAGGGAGGGAAAGAGACCCAGTACTTC
TRBJ1-3 . TRBV6-5 . CASRSGQGNTIYF TGTGCCAGCAGATCAGGACAGGGAAACACCATATATTTT
TRBJ2-7 . TRBV4-1 . CASSQYMQGKSYEQYF TGCGCCAGCAGCCAATATATGCAGGGGAAATCCTACGAGCAGTACTTC
TRBJ2-7 . TRBV27 . CASSWGSSYEQYF TGTGCCAGCAGTTGGGGCAGCTCCTACGAGCAGTACTTC
TRBJ2-1 . TRBV2 TRBD2 CASSGLAGGTDEQFF TGTGCCAGCAGTGGGCTAGCGGGAGGGACCGATGAGCAGTTCTTC
TRBJ1-1 once TRBV6-6 TRBD1 CASSVTGTGLNTEAFF TGTGCCAGCAGTGTTACCGGGACAGGCTTGAACACTGAAGCTTTCTTT
TRBJ1-1 . TRBV6-1 . CATLTENTEAFF TGTGCCACCCTCACAGAGAACACTGAAGCTTTCTTT
TRBJ1-4 . TRBV7-3 TRBD1 CASSLPGGKLFF TGTGCCAGCAGCTTGCCAGGGGGAAAACTGTTTTTT
TRBJ1-2 once TRBV4-1 . CASSQPNWQGNYGYTF TGCGCCAGCAGCCAACCTAACTGGCAGGGCAATTATGGCTACACCTTC
TRBJ2-1 . TRBV11-2 . CASSPGTFSYNEQFF TGTGCCAGCAGCCCCGGGACTTTCTCCTACAATGAGCAGTTCTTC
TRBJ1-2 once TRBV7-3 . CASSLFPLGGNGYTF TGTGCCAGCAGCTTATTCCCCTTGGGAGGGAACGGCTACACCTTC
TRBJ1-1 . TRBV29-1 . CSVGGTEAFF TGCAGCGTTGGAGGAACTGAAGCTTTCTTT
TRBJ2-2 . TRBV5-1 . CASSPGLGHAGELFF TGCGCCAGCAGCCCGGGACTCGGCCACGCCGGGGAGCTGTTTTTT
TRBJ1-4 . TRBV5-8 . CASSFQGTNEKLFF TGTGCCAGCAGCTTCCAGGGAACTAATGAAAAACTGTTTTTT
TRBJ1-4 . TRBV9 . CASSVGRRGGATNEKLFF TGTGCCAGCAGCGTAGGACGGAGGGGGGGGGCAACTAATGAAAAACTGTTTTTT
TRBJ2-1 . TRBV5-1 TRBD2 CASSLVASGRYNEQFF TGCGCCAGCAGCTTGGTGGCTAGCGGGAGGTACAATGAGCAGTTCTTC
TRBJ2-3 . TRBV19 . CASSLDGGVFTDTQYF TGTGCCAGTAGTTTGGATGGCGGGGTCTTCACAGATACGCAGTATTTT
TRBJ2-7 . TRBV30 . CAWSPGSIQQYF TGTGCCTGGAGTCCCGGGTCCATTCAGCAGTACTTC
TRBJ2-7 . TRBV18 . CASSIRPDYEQYF TGTGCCAGCTCTATACGCCCAGATTACGAGCAGTACTTC
TRBJ1-5 . TRBV19 TRBD1 CASRRTGNQPQHF TGTGCCAGTAGACGGACAGGGAATCAGCCCCAGCATTTT
TRBJ2-7 once TRBV10-3 . CAISEGGSSYEQYF TGTGCCATCAGTGAGGGGGGCAGTTCCTACGAGCAGTACTTC
TRBJ2-3 . TRBV5-5 . CASSFGRSDTQYF TGTGCCAGCAGCTTTGGGAGATCAGATACGCAGTATTTT
TRBJ2-7 . TRBV28 TRBD1 CASMGTGDYEQYF TGTGCCAGCATGGGGACAGGAGACTACGAGCAGTACTTC
TRBJ2-5 . TRBV6-5 . CASRATGKRETQYF TGTGCCAGCAGAGCCACAGGGAAAAGAGAGACCCAGTACTTC